This entry concerns a single T cell receptor beta chain. No antigen is known for it. The data were obtained in a study of cytomegalovirus exposure and HLA in healthy donors. General study findings and limits: Researchers reported from a later analysis that most CMV-associated TCR beta chains appeared HLA-restricted.

60 Vbeta and 13 Jbeta primers were used in PCR. The protocol was immunoSEQ multiplex PCR, while the TCRdb copy is restricted to in-frame clones and leaves out a portion. The sample has approximately 140,000 clones, approximately 84% seen once. Unrecorded immune exposure was likely among donors, who were nominally healthy when sampled. Between the trimmed V and J ends, which lost 2 bases and 2 bases, there was a span of 16 bases. CDR1 is MDHEN, CDR2 SYDVKM, per germline. This CDR3 has 16 amino acids. Sample: PBMCs. J is TRBJ2-7 and V is TRBV28; D is possibly TRBD1 (6 bases). This clonotype originated in a woman between 40 and 50 years old in good health and CMV-seronegative. CDR3 DNA: TGTGCCAGCAGTTTAGGGGGAAGCACAGGGACCTACGAGCAGTACTTC. Encoded protein: CASSLGGSTGTYEQYF.